This T cell receptor beta chain was recovered during a study of vaccination and CD4 T cells after COVID-19. Study overall: Two of the convalescents were Hispanic, and the group consisted of six males and four females.

Study-wide points: Spike mono-reactivity was shown by 304 of 307 vaccine-specific clones in convalescent patients.

Treatment specified: approximately nine-day PBMC culture with coronavirus spike peptide pools or control peptides (ViraFEST assay). Harvesting of the unexposed donor's CD4+ T cells predated the COVID-19 pandemic (2011-2018). ViraFEST sequenced TCRs after peptide-pool expansion of antigen-specific T cells. Cells were cultured for approximately 10 days, and then CD4+ T cells were isolated by negative selection. This CDR3 has 12 amino acids. CDR1 is SEHNR and CDR2 is FQNEAQ in the germline V gene (reference sequence). V gave up 6 bases and J gave up 8 bases, with 11 bases separating them. Details on this clonotype: Its antigen is still unknown.

The assay that was used to sequence DNA from cultured CD4+ T cells was the Oncomine TCR Beta short-read assay. TCRdb fed the PCR reads into MiXCR, producing one record per CDR3 protein. The top ten hold 15% to 20% of the sample, which has 7,000 to 10,000 distinct CDR3 sequences, more than 40% seen once. The sample comprised CD4+ T cells from blood, cultured in vitro. The sequence was obtained from a human donor in good health. This chain connects TRBV7-9 to TRBJ2-1; unclear D gene. The CDR3 DNA follows: TGTGCCAGCAGGTTCTCTCGTCATGAGCAGTTCTTC. Translated, it gives CASRFSRHEQFF.